Given below is one T cell receptor beta chain in context. V lost 1 base and J lost 0, with 13 bases in between. Germline CDR1 is SGHVS and CDR2 is FNYEAQ. The CDR3 spans 17 residues. TCRdb keeps only in-frame clones here, not all; method: immunoSEQ multiplex PCR. The sample consists of around 29,000 clones, about 80% of them appearing once. This sample stems from a study of control samples from healthy donors and cancer patients. The J gene is TRBJ2-1, the V gene TRBV7-6; D gene unclear. The sequencing sample was made of PBMCs. The clonotype was recovered from a man in his 60s with head and neck cancer. The CDR3: CASSLDPGHSSYNEQFF. The CDR3 DNA reads as TGTGCCAGCAGCTTAGACCCCGGCCACAGCTCCTACAATGAGCAGTTCTTC.